The clone carrying this T cell receptor beta chain appeared a few times. The 5'RACE template-switching step produced TCR cDNA and added a universal primer site and UMIs. TCRdb re-derived calls from the 5' RACE reads in MiXCR, one entry per CDR3 protein. The sample consists of about 170,000 distinct CDR3 sequences, roughly 6.2% of them appearing once. CDR1 is MGHDK, CDR2 SYGVNS, per germline. The V gene lost 3 bases and the J gene lost 9 bases, with 9 bases spanning the gap. The CDR3 length is 13 residues. This sample is part of a study of T cells after yellow fever vaccination. This clonotype was sampled from a man younger than 35 who received the YFV17D yellow fever vaccine. The V gene is TRBV25-1, the J gene TRBJ1-6; tentatively, D is TRBD1 (5 bases). The sample in question was CD4+ T cells sorted from PBMCs, obtained on the day of the first yellow fever vaccination. DNA for the CDR3: TGTGCCAGCAGTGACCAGGGATTTTCACCCCTCCACTTT. Its translation: CASSDQGFSPLHF.